Detailed here is one T cell receptor beta chain. As originally analysed: Amplification of reference gene primers was used by the study to estimate nucleated cell counts. The protocol was immunoSEQ multiplex PCR, while the TCRdb copy is restricted to in-frame clones and leaves out a portion. That table is the source of V, J and clone size, and D and trimming were worked out from the DNA. The sample includes about 79,000 clones, around 90% of them seen just once. The data were obtained in a study of blood T cell repertoires in COVID-19. The wider study: From T cells, B-cell-depleted T cells, or PBMCs came the material, which was cDNA or gDNA.

The receptor's source is a man between 50 and 59 years old with active COVID-19. The material sequenced was peripheral blood.

CDR3 sequence reads: CASSQLGGRSEAFF. CDR3 coding DNA: TGCGCCAGCAGCCAGCTGGGGGGGCGAAGCGAAGCTTTCTTT. The J gene is TRBJ1-1, the V gene TRBV4-1; perhaps TRBD1 as D (6 bases). V was pared by 3 bases and J by 8 bases, with 16 bases between. This CDR3 contains 14 residues. Germline-derived CDR1 and CDR2 are MGHRA and YSYEKL.